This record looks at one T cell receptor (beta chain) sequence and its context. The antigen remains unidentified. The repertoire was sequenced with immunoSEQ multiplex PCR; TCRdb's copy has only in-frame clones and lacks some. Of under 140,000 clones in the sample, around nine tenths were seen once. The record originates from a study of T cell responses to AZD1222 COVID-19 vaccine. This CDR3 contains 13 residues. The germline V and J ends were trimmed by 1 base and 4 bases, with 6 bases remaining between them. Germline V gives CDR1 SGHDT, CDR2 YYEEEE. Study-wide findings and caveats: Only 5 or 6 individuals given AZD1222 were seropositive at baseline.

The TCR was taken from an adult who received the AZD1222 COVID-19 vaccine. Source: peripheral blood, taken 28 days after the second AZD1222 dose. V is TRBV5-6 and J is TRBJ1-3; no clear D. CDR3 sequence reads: CASSLLGGNTIYF. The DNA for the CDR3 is TGTGCCAGCAGCTTGTTAGGCGGAAACACCATATATTTT.